Listed below are T cell receptor beta chains from one sample, sequenced in a study of control samples from healthy donors and cancer patients. The repertoire was sequenced with immunoSEQ multiplex PCR; TCRdb's copy has only in-frame clones and lacks some. The data show about 92,000 clones, with around 82% seen just once and around 10% held by the top ten. The sample taken for sequencing was blood. The receptors were sampled from a woman between 55 and 75 years old in good health. CDR3s leave out the opening cysteine and the closing phenylalanine or tryptophan. Each record gives: V gene, J gene, CDR3 protein.

V: TRBV29-1; J: TRBJ1-2; CDR3: SVGTGLIRIDSNYGYT
V: TRBV6-5; J: TRBJ1-4; CDR3: ASSYSKKLF
V: TRBV6-1; J: TRBJ2-2; CDR3: ASSGGAGVDTGELF
V: TRBV2; J: TRBJ1-2; CDR3: ASSEEGLRTDGYT
V: TRBV4-2; J: TRBJ2-7; CDR3: ASSQEWASGRARSYEQY
V: TRBV7-2; J: TRBJ2-2; CDR3: ASSKLAGTGGELF
V: TRBV18; J: TRBJ1-3; CDR3: ASSTQENTIY
V: TRBV7-2; J: TRBJ2-3; CDR3: ASSHRGAWDTQY
V: TRBV5-6; J: TRBJ2-3; CDR3: ASSWGDTQY
V: TRBV15; J: TRBJ1-5; CDR3: ATSSGTGFWDQPQH
V: TRBV2; J: TRBJ1-2; CDR3: ASSEQGVSEGYT
V: TRBV6-5; J: TRBJ2-5; CDR3: ASRPGGRETQY
V: TRBV19; J: TRBJ1-1; CDR3: ASRSQSRGTEAF
V: TRBV4-3; J: TRBJ1-5; CDR3: ASRFLGEQPQH
V: TRBV19; J: TRBJ2-1; CDR3: ASSMGGPEQF
V: TRBV5-8; J: TRBJ2-1; CDR3: ASSLALADEQF
V: TRBV28; J: TRBJ2-7; CDR3: ASSQLGYEQY
V: TRBV28; J: TRBJ1-5; CDR3: ASSRRQGRNQPQH
V: TRBV5-1; J: TRBJ2-7; CDR3: ASSKDRASHEQY
V: TRBV28; J: TRBJ2-1; CDR3: ASSFLTPLGEQF
V: TRBV28; J: TRBJ2-3; CDR3: ASSQLLAVSTDTQY
V: TRBV7-8; J: TRBJ1-2; CDR3: ASSPSWSHGYT
V: TRBV18; J: TRBJ2-7; CDR3: ASSLAGDALYEQY